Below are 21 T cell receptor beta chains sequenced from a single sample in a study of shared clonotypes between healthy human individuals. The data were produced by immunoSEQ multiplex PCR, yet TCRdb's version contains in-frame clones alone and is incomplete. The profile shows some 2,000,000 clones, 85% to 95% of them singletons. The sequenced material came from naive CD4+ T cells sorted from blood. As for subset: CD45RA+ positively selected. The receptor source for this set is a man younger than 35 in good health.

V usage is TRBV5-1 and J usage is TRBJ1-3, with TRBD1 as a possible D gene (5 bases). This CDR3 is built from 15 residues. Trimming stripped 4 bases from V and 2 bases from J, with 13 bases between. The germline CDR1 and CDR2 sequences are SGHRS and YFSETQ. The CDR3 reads CASSVAGTTGNTIYF. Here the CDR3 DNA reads TGCGCCAGCAGCGTGGCAGGGACGACTGGAAACACCATATATTTT.

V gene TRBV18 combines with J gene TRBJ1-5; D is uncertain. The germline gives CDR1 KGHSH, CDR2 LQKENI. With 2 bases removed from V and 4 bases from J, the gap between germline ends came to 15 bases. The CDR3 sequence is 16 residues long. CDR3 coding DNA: TGTGCCAGCTCACCAGCTGCGACGAAACCTAATCAGCCCCAGCATTTT. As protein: CASSPAATKPNQPQHF.

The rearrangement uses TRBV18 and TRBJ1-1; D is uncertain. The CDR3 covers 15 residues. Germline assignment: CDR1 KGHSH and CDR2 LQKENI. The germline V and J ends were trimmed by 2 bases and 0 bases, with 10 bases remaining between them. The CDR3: CASSPNSRLNTEAFF. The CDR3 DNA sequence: TGTGCCAGCTCACCAAACAGCCGACTGAACACTGAAGCTTTCTTT.

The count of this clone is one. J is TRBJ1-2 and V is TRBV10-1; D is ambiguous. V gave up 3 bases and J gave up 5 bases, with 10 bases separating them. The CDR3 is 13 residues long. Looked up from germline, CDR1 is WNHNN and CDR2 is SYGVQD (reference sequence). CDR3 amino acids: CASSELLNYGYTF. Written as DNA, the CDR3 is TGCGCCAGCAGTGAATTACTGAATTATGGCTACACCTTC.

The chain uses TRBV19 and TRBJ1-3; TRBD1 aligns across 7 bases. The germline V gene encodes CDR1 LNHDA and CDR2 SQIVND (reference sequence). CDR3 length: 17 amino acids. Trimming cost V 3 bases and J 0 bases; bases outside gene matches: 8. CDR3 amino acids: CASSMGFRDSSGNTIYF. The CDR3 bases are TGTGCCAGTAGTATGGGATTCCGGGACAGCTCTGGAAACACCATATATTTT.

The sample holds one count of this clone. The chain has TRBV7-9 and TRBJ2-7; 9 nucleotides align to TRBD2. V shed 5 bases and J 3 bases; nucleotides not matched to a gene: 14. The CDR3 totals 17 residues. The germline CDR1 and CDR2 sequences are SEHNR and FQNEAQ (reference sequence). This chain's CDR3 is CASSPRTPGTSSYEQYF. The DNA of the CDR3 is TGTGCCAGCAGCCCTAGGACGCCGGGGACTAGCAGCTACGAGCAGTACTTC.

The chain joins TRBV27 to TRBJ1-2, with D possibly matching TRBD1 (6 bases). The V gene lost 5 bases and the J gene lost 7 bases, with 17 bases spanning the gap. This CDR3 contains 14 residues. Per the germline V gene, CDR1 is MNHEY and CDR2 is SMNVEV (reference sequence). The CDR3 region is CASSPGQGSSGYTF. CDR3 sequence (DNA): TGTGCCAGCAGTCCCGGGCAGGGGAGTAGTGGCTACACCTTC.

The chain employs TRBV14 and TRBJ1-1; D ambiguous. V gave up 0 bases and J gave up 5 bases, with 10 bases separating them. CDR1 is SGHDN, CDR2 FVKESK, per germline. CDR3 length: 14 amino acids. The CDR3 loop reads CASSQDLAATEAFF. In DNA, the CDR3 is TGTGCCAGCAGCCAAGATCTGGCCGCTACTGAAGCTTTCTTT.

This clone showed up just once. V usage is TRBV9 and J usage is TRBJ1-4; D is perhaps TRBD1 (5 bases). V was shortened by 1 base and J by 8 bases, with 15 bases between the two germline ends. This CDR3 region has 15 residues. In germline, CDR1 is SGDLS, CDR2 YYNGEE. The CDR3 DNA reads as TGTGCCAGCAGCGTAAGCGGACATACTCGGGAAAAACTGTTTTTT. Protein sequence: CASSVSGHTREKLFF.

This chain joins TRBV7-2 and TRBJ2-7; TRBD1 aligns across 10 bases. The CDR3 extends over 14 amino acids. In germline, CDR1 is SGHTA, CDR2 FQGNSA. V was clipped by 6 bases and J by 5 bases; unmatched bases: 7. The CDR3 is CASRYGTGEDEQYF. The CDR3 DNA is TGTGCCAGCAGGTACGGGACAGGGGAGGACGAGCAGTACTTC.

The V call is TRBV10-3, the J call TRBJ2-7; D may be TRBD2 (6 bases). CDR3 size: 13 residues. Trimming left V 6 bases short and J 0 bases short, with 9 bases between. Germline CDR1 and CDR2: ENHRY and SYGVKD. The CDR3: CAISRDFSYEQYF. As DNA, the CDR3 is TGTGCCATCAGCCGGGACTTCTCCTACGAGCAGTACTTC.

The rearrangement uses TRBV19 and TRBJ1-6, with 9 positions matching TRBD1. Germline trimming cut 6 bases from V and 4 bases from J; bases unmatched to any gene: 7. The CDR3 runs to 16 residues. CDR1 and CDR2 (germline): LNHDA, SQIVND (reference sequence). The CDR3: CASSSGTGTYNSPLHF. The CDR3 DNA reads TGTGCCAGTAGCAGCGGGACAGGGACATATAATTCACCCCTCCACTTT.

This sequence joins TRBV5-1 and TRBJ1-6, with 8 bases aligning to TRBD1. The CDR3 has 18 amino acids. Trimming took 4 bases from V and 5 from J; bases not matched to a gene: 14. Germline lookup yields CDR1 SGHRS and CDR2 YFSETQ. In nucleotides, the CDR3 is TGCGCCAGCAGCGAAACCTCCGGGACAGGAATCCATAATTCACCCCTCCACTTT. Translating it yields CASSETSGTGIHNSPLHF. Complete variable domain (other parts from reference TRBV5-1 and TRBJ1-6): KAGVTQTPRYLIKTRGQQVTLSCSPISGHRSVSWYQQTPGQGLQFLFEYFSETQRNKGNFPGRFSGRQFSNSRSEMNVSTLELGDSALYLCASSETSGTGIHNSPLHFGNGTRLTVT.

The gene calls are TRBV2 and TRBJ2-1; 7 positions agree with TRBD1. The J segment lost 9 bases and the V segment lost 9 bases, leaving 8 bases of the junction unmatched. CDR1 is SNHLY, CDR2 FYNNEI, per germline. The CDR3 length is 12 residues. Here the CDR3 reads CASSQGMLEQFF. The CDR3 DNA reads TGTGCCAGTTCACAGGGGATGCTTGAGCAGTTCTTC.

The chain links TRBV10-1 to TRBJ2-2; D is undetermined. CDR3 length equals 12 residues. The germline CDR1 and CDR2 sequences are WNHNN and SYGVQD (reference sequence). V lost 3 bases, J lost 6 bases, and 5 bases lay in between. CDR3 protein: CASSDSAGELFF. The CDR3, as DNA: TGCGCCAGCAGTGATTCGGCCGGGGAGCTGTTTTTT.

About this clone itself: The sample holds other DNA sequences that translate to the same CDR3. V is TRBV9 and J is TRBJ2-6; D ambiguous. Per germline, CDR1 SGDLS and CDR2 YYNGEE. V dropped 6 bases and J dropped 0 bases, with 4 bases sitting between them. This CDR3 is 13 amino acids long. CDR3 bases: TGTGCCAGCACCCGCTCTGGGGCCAACGTCCTGACTTTC. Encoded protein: CASTRSGANVLTF. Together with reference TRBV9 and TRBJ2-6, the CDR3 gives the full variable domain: DSGVTQTPKHLITATGQRVTLRCSPRSGDLSVYWYQQSLDQGLQFLIQYYNGEERAKGNILERFSAQQFPDLHSELNLSSLELGDSALYFCASTRSGANVLTFGAGSRLTVL.

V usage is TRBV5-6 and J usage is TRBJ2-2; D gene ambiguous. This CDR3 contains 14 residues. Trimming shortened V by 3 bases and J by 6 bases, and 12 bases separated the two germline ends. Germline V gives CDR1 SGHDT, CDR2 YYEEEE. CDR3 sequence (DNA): TGTGCCAGCAGCTCCGACCCTGGGGCCGGGGAGCTGTTTTTT. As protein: CASSSDPGAGELFF.

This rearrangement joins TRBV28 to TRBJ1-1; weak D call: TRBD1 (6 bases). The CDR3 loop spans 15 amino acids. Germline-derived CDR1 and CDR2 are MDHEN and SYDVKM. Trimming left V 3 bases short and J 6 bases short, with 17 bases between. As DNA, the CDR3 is TGTGCCAGCAGTTTGCTCCGGGGGCGGTGGGCTGAAGCTTTCTTT. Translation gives CASSLLRGRWAEAFF.

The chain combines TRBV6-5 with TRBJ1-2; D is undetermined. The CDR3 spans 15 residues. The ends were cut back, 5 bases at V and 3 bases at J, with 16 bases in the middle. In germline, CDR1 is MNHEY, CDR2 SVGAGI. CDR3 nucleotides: TGTGCCAGCAGTCTTTATAGGAGTAGGGACTATGGCTACACCTTC. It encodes CASSLYRSRDYGYTF.

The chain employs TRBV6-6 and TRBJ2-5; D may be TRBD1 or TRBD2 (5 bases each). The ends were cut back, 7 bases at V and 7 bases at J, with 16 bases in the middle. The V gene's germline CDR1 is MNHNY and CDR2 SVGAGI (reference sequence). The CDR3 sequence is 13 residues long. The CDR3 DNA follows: TGTGCCAGCACCCCGGGGCCACGGGGGACCCAGTACTTC. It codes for CASTPGPRGTQYF.

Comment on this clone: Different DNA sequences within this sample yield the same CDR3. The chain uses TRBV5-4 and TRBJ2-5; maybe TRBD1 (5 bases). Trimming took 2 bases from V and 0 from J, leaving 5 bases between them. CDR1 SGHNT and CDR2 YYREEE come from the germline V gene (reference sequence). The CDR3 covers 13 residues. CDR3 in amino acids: CASSFRDQETQYF. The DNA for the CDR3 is TGTGCCAGCAGCTTCAGGGACCAAGAGACCCAGTACTTC. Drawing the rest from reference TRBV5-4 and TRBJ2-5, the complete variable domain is ETGVTQSPTHLIKTRGQQVTLRCSSQSGHNTVSWYQQALGQGPQFIFQYYREEENGRGNFPPRFSGLQFPNYSSELNVNALELDDSALYLCASSFRDQETQYFGPGTRLLVL.